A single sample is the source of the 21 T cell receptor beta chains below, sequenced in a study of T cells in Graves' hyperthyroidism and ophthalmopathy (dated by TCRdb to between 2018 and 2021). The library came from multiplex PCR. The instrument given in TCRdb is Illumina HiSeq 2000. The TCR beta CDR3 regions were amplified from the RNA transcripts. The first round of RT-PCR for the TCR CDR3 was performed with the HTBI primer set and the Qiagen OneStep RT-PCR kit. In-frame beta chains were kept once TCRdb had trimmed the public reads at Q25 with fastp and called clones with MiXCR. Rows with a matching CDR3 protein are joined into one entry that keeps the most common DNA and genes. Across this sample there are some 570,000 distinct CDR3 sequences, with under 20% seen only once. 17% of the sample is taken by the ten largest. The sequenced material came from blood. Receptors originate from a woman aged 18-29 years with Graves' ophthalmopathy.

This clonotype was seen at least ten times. CDR3 bases: TGTGCCAGCAGCCCTGGGTTCTCTGGGGCCAACGTCCTGACTTTC. Its protein product is CASSPGFSGANVLTF. The V gene is TRBV28, the J gene TRBJ2-6; D gene uncertain. Germline V gene sequence: CDR1 MDHEN, CDR2 SYDVKM. This CDR3 comprises 15 residues. V was cut by 6 bases and J by 0 bases, with 9 bases left in between.

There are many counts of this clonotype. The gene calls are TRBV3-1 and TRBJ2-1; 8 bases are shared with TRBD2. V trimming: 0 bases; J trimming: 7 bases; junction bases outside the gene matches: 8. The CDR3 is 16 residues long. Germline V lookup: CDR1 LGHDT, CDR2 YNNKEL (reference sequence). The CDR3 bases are TGTGCCAGCAGCCAAGAGAACGGGAGGGCGAGGAATGAGCAGTTCTTC. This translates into CASSQENGRARNEQFF.

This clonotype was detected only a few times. CDR3 DNA sequence: TGTGCCAGCACTCACAGGGGGTTTAGCACAGATACGCAGTATTTT. Protein: CASTHRGFSTDTQYF. The V and J genes are TRBV27 and TRBJ2-3, with 8 positions matching TRBD1. Germline CDR1 is MNHEY and CDR2 is SMNVEV (reference sequence). V shed 7 bases and J 0 bases; nucleotides not matched to a gene: 6. This CDR3 is built from 15 residues.

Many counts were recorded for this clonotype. CDR3 residues: CASSSAGGKREQFF. The CDR3 DNA reads as TGTGCCAGCAGTTCAGCGGGAGGGAAAAGGGAGCAGTTCTTC. The chain combines TRBV12-3 or TRBV12-4 with TRBJ2-1, with 10 bases fitting TRBD2. The ends lost 4 bases at V and 10 bases at J; junction bases unmatched: 7. There are 14 residues in the CDR3.

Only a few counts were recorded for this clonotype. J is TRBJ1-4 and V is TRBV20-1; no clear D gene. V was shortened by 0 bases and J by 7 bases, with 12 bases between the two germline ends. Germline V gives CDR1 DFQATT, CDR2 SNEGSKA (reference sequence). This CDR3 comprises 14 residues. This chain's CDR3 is CSARDLGWGEKLFF. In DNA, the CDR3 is TGCAGTGCTAGAGATCTGGGGTGGGGTGAAAAACTGTTTTTT.

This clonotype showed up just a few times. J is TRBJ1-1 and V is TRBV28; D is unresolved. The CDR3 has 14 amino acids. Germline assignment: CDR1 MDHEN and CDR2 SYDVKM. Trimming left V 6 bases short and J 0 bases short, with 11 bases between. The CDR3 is CASRFGRLNTEAFF. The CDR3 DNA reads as TGTGCCAGCAGGTTTGGGAGGCTGAACACTGAAGCTTTCTTT.

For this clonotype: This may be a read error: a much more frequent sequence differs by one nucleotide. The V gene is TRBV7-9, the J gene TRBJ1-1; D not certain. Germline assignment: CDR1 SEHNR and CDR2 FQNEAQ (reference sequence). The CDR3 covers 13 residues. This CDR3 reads CARSFEPNTEAFF. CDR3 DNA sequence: TGTGCCAGAAGCTTTGAACCGAACACTGAAGCTTTCTTT. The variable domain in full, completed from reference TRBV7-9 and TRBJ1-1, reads DTGVSQNPRHKITKRGQNVTFRCDPISEHNRLYWYRQTLGQGPEFLTYFQNEAQLEKSRLLSDRFSAERPKGSFSTLEIQRTEQGDSAMYLCARSFEPNTEAFFGQGTRLTVV.

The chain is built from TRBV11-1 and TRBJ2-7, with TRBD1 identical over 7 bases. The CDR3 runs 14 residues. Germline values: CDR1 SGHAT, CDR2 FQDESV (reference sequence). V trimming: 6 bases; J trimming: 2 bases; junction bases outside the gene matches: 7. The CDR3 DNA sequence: TGTGCCAGCAGTCCGGGACAGCGGACCTACGAGCAGTACTTC. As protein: CASSPGQRTYEQYF.

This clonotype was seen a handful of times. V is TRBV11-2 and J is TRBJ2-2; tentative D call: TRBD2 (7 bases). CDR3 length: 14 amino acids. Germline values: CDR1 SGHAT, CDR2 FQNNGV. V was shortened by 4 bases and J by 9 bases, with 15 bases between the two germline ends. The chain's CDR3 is CASSSLGGGRELFF. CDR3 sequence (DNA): TGTGCCAGCAGCTCCCTAGGGGGGGGAAGGGAGCTGTTTTTT.

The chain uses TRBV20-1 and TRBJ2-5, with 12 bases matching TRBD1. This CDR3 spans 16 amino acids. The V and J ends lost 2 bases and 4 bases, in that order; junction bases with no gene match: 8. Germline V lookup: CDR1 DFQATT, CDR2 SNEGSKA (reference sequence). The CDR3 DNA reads TGCAGTGCTAGACCGGGACAGGGGGCGTTCGGAGAGACCCAGTACTTC. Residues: CSARPGQGAFGETQYF.

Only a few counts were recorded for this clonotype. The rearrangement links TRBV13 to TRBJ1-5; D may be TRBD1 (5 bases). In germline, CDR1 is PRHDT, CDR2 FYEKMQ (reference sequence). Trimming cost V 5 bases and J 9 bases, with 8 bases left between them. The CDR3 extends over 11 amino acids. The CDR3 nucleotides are TGTGCCAGCAGCCGGGGGTGGCCCCAGCATTTT. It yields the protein CASSRGWPQHF.

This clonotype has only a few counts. CDR3 amino acids: CAWSPGTGGYEQYF. CDR3 sequence (DNA): TGTGCCTGGAGCCCCGGCACAGGGGGCTACGAGCAGTACTTC. The chain has TRBV30 and TRBJ2-7; 8 bases agree with TRBD1. There are 14 residues in the CDR3. Trimming removed 3 bases from V and 3 bases from J; junction bases left unmatched: 7. The germline CDR1 and CDR2 sequences are GTSNPN and SVGIG (reference sequence).

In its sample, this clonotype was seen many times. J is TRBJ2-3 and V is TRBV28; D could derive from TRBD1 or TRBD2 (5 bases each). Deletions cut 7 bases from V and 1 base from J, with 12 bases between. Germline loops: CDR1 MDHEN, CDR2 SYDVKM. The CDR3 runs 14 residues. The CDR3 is CASKRGGRTDTQYF. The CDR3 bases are TGTGCCAGCAAACGGGGCGGACGCACAGATACGCAGTATTTT.

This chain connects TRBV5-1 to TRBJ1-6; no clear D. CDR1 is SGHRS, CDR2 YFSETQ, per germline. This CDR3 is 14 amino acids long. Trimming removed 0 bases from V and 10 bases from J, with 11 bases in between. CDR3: CASSLAGYGSPLHF. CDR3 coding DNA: TGCGCCAGCAGCTTGGCGGGTTACGGGTCACCCCTCCACTTT. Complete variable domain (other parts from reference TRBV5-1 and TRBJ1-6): KAGVTQTPRYLIKTRGQQVTLSCSPISGHRSVSWYQQTPGQGLQFLFEYFSETQRNKGNFPGRFSGRQFSNSRSEMNVSTLELGDSALYLCASSLAGYGSPLHFGNGTRLTVT.

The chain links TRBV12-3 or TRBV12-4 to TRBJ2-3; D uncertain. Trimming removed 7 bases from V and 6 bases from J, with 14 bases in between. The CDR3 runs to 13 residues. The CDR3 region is CASTPRMGDTQYF. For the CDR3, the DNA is TGTGCCAGCACCCCGCGGATGGGCGATACGCAGTATTTT.

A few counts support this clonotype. The CDR3 sequence is CASSHAYEQYF. CDR3 nucleotides: TGTGCCAGCAGCCACGCTTACGAGCAGTACTTC. V and J are TRBV14 and TRBJ2-7; no definite D call. CDR1 and CDR2 from the germline V gene are SGHDN and FVKESK. The V and J ends lost 3 bases and 4 bases respectively, with 4 bases between them. The CDR3 consists of 11 residues.

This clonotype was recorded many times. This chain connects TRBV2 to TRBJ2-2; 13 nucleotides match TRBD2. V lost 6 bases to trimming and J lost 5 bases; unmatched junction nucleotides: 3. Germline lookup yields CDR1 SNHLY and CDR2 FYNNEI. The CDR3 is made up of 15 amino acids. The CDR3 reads CASRGLAGRTGELFF. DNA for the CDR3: TGTGCCAGCAGGGGACTAGCGGGAAGGACCGGGGAGCTGTTTTTT.

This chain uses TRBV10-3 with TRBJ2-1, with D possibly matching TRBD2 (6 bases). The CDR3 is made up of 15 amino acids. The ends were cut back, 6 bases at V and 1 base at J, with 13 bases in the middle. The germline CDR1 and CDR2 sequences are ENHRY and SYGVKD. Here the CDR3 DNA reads TGTGCCATCAGCCCAAGTGGGGGGTCCTACAATGAGCAGTTCTTC. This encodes CAISPSGGSYNEQFF.

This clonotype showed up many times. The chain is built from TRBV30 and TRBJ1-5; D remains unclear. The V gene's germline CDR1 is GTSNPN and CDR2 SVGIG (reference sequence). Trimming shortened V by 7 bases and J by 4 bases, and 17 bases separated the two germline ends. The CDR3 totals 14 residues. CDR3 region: CAYKGRGVNQPQHF. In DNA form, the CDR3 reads TGTGCCTACAAGGGCCGAGGTGTTAATCAGCCCCAGCATTTT.

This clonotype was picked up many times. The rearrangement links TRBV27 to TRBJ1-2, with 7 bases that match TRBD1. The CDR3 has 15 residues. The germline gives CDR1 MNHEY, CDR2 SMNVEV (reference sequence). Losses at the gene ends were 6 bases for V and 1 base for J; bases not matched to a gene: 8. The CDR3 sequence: CASSDGGQNNYGYTF. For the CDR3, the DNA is TGTGCCAGCAGCGATGGGGGACAGAATAACTATGGCTACACCTTC.

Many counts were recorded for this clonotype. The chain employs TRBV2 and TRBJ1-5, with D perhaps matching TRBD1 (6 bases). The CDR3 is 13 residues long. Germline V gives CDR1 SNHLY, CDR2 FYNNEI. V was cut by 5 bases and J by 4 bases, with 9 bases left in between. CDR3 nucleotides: TGTGCCAGCAGTTCGGACAGAAATCAGCCCCAGCATTTT. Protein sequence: CASSSDRNQPQHF. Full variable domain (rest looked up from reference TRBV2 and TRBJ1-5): EPEVTQTPSHQVTQMGQEVILRCVPISNHLYFYWYRQILGQKVEFLVSFYNNEISEKSEIFDDQFSVERPDGSNFTLKIRSTKLEDSAMYFCASSSDRNQPQHFGDGTRLSIL.